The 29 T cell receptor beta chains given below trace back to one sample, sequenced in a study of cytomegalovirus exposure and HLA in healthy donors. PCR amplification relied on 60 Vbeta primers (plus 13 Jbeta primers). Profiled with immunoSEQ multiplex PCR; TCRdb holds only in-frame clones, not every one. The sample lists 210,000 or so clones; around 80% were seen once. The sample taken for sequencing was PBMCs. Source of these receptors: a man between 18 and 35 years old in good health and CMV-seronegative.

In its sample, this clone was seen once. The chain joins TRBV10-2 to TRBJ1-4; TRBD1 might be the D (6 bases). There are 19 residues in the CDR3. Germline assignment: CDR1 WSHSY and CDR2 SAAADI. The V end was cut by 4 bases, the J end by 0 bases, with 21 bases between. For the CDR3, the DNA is TGCGCCAGCAGTGCGGTCAGGGGCTCAGCAAGAGCAACTAATGAAAAACTGTTTTTT. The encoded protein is CASSAVRGSARATNEKLFF.

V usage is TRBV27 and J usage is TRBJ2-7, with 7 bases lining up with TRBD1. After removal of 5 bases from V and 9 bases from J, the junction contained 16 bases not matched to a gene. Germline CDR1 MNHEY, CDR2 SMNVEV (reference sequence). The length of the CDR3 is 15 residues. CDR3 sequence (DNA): TGTGCCAGCAGTACCGGGACAGTGGGGTCCGTGGGGCAGTACTTC. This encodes CASSTGTVGSVGQYF.

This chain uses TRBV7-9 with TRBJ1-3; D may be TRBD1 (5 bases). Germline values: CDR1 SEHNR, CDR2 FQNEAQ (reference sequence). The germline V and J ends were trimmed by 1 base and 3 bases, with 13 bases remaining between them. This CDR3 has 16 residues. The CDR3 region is CASSLEGLQGGNTIYF. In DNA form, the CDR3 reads TGTGCCAGCAGCTTAGAGGGGTTGCAAGGTGGAAACACCATATATTTT.

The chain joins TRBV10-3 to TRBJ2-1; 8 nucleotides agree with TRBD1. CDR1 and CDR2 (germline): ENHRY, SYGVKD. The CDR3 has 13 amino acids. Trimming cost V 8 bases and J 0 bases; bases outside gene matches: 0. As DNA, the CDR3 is TGTGCCATCCAGGGGGCCTCCTACAATGAGCAGTTCTTC. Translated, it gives CAIQGASYNEQFF.

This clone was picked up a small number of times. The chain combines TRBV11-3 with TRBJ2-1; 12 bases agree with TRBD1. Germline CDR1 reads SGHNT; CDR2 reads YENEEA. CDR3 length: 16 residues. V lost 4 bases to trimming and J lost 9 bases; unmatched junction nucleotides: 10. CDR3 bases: TGTGCCAGCAGCTCATTTGGGGACAGGGGGCGAGGTGAGCAGTTCTTC. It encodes CASSSFGDRGRGEQFF.

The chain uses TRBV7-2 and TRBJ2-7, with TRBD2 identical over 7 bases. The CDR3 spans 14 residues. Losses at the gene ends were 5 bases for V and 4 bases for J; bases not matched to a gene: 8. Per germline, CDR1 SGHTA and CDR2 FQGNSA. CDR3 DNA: TGTGCCAGCAGCCGACTGGGACTACAATACGAGCAGTACTTC. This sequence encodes CASSRLGLQYEQYF. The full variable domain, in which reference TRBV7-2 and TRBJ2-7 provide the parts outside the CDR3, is GAGVSQSPSNKVTEKGKDVELRCDPISGHTALYWYRQSLGQGLEFLIYFQGNSAPDKSGLPSDRFSAERTGGSVSTLTIQRTQQEDSAVYLCASSRLGLQYEQYFGPGTRLTVT.

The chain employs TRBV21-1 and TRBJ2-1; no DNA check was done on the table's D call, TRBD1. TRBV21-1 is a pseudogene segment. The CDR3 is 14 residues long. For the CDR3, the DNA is TGTGCCAGCAGCAAAGGGACAGCCTACAATGAGCAGTTCTTC. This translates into CASSKGTAYNEQFF.

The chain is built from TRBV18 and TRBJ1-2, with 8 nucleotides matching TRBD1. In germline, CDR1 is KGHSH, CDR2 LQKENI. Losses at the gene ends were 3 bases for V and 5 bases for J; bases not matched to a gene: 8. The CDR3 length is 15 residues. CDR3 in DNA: TGTGCCAGCTCACCGGCAGGACAGGGAGTTTATGGCTACACCTTC. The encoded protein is CASSPAGQGVYGYTF.

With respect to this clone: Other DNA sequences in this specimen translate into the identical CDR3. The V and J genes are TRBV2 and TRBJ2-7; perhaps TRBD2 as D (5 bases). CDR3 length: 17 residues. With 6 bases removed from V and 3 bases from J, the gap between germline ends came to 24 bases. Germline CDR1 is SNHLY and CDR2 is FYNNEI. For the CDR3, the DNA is TGTGCCAGCAGCGCTGGACTGGCGGACCACCCCCGCTACGAGCAGTACTTC. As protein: CASSAGLADHPRYEQYF.

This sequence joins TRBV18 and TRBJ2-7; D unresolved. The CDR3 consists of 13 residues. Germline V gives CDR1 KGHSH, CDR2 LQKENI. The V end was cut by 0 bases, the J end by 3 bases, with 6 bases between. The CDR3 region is CASSPPSNYEQYF. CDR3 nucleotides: TGTGCCAGCTCACCACCTAGCAACTACGAGCAGTACTTC.

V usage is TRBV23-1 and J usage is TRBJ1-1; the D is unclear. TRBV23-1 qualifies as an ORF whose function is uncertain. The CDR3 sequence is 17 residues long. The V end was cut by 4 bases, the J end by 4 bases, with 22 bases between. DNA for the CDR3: TGCGCCAGCAGTCCTCCGTCCCGGTCTCGGGAGTCCACTGAAGCTTTCTTT. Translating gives CASSPPSRSRESTEAFF.

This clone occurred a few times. The CDR3 loop is CASLELMTGHGETQYF. In DNA, the CDR3 is TGTGCCAGCTTAGAATTGATGACAGGGCATGGAGAGACCCAGTACTTC. The rearrangement links TRBV2 to TRBJ2-5; 7 bases align to TRBD1. Germline CDR1 reads SNHLY; CDR2 reads FYNNEI. This CDR3 is 16 amino acids long. V lost 8 bases and J lost 4; bases outside the gene matches: 16.

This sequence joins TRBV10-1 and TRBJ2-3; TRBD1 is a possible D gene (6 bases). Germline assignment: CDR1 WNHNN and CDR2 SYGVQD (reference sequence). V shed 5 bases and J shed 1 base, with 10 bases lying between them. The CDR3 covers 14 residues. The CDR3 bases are TGCGCCAGCAGTACAGGGTTTGGCACAGATACGCAGTATTTT. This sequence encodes CASSTGFGTDTQYF.

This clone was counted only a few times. Written as DNA, the CDR3 is TGTGCCAGCAGCGAAGGGCTAGCGGGATGGTCAGATACGCAGTATTTT. This encodes CASSEGLAGWSDTQYF. This chain joins TRBV14 and TRBJ2-3; TRBD2 agrees at 9 bases. J lost 4 bases, V lost 5 bases, and 10 bases had no gene match. Germline assignment: CDR1 SGHDN and CDR2 FVKESK. The CDR3 runs 16 residues.

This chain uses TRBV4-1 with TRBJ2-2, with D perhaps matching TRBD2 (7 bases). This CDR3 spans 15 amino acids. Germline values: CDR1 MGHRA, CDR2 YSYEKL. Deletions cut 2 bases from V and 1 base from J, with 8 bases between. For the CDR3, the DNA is TGCGCCAGCAGCCAAAGGGGGGGGAACACCGGGGAGCTGTTTTTT. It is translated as CASSQRGGNTGELFF.

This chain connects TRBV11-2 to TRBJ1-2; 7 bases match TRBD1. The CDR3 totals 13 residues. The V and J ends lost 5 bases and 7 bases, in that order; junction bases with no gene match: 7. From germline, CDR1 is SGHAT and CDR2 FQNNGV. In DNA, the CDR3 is TGTGCCAGCAGCGGAGACAGGGCGGTTGGCTACACCTTC. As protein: CASSGDRAVGYTF.

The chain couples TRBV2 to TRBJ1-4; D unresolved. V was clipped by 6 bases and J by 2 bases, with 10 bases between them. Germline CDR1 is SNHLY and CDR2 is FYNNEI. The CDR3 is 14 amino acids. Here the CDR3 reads CASSNGWTNEKLFF. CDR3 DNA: TGTGCCAGCAGCAACGGGTGGACTAATGAAAAACTGTTTTTT.

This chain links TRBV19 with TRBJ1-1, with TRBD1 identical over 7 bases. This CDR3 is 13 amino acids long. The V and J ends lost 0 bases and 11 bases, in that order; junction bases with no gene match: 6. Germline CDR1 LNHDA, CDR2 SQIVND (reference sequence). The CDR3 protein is CASSIDRGGEAFF. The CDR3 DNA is TGTGCCAGTAGTATAGATCGAGGGGGCGAGGCTTTCTTT.

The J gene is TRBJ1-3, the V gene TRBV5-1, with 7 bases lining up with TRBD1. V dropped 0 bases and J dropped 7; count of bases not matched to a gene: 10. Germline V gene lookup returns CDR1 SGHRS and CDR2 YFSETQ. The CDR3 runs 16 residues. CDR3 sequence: CASSLAPDREDNTIYF. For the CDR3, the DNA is TGCGCCAGCAGCTTGGCCCCCGACAGGGAGGATAACACCATATATTTT.

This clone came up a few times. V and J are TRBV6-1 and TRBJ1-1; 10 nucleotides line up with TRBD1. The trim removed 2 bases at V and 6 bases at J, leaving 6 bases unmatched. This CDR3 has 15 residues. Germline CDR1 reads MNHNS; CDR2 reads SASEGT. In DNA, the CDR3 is TGTGCCAGCAGTGAATTGACAGGGGGCGACGCTGAAGCTTTCTTT. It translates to CASSELTGGDAEAFF.

This CDR3 reads CASSRGLAGEYDTQYF. CDR3 DNA sequence: TGTGCCAGCAGCCGGGGACTAGCGGGAGAATACGATACGCAGTATTTT. The V and J genes are TRBV7-2 and TRBJ2-3, with 14 bases aligning to TRBD2. The CDR3 has 16 amino acids. Germline V gene lookup returns CDR1 SGHTA and CDR2 FQGNSA. The V segment lost 5 bases and the J segment 6 bases; nucleotides outside the gene matches: 7.

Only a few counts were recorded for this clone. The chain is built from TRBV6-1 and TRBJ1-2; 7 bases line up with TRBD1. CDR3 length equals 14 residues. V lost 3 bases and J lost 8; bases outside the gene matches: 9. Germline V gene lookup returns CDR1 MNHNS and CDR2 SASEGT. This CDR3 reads CASSESDRAGGYTF. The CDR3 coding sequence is TGTGCCAGCAGTGAGTCCGACAGGGCAGGAGGCTACACCTTC.

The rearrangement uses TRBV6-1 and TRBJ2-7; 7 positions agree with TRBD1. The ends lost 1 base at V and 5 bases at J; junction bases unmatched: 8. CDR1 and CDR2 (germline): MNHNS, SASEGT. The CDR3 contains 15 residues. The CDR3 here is CASSEDKGGHDEQYF. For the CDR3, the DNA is TGTGCCAGCAGTGAAGATAAAGGGGGCCACGACGAGCAGTACTTC.

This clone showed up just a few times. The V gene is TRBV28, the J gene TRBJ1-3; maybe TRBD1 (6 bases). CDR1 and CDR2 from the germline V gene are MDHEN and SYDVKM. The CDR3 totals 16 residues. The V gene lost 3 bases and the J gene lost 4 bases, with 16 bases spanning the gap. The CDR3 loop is CASSFLQGSLGNTIYF. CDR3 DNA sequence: TGTGCCAGCAGTTTCTTGCAGGGGTCGTTAGGAAACACCATATATTTT.

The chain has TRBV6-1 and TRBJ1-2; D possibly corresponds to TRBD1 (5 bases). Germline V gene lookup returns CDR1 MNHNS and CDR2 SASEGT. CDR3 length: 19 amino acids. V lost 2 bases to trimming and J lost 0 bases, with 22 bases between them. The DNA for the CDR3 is TGTGCCAGCAGTGAACAGGGATGGGCAGAAACTCCTACTAACTATGGCTACACCTTC. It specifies CASSEQGWAETPTNYGYTF.

The CDR3 region has the DNA TGTGCCAGCAGCCCCGGGACAGGGGGCGATTACGAGCAGTACTTC. Its protein is CASSPGTGGDYEQYF. The V gene is TRBV6-1, the J gene TRBJ2-7; 12 bases align to TRBD1. Trimming cost V 6 bases and J 4 bases; bases outside gene matches: 7. The length of the CDR3 is 15 residues. Germline lookup yields CDR1 MNHNS and CDR2 SASEGT.

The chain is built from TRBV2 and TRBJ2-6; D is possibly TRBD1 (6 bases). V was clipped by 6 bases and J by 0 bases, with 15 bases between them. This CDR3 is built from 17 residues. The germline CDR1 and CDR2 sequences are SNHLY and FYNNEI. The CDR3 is CASRRGDTYSGANVLTF. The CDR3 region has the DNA TGTGCCAGCAGGAGAGGGGACACTTACTCTGGGGCCAACGTCCTGACTTTC.

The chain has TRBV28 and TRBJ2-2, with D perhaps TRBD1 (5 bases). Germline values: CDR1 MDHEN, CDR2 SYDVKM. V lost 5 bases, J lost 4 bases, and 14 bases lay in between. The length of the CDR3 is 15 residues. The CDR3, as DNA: TGTGCCAGCAGTCCGACAGTTTTAGGCACCGGGGAGCTGTTTTTT. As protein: CASSPTVLGTGELFF.

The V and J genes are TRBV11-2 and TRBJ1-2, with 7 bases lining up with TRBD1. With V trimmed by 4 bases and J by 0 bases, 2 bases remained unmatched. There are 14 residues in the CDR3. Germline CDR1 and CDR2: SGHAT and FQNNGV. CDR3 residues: CASSSDRTNYGYTF. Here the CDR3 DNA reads TGTGCCAGCAGCTCGGACAGGACTAACTATGGCTACACCTTC. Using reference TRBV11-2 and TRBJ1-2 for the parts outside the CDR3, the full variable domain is EAGVAQSPRYKIIEKRQSVAFWCNPISGHATLYWYQQILGQGPKLLIQFQNNGVVDDSQLPKDRFSAERLKGVDSTLKIQPAKLEDSAVYLCASSSDRTNYGYTFGSGTRLTVV.